The entry below describes one T cell receptor (beta chain). This clone's antigen is unknown. The junction departs from the called germline gene at one end, perhaps through a read error. The CDR3 holds 16 amino acids from the cysteine to the phenylalanine. Kept here is only the CDR3 DNA, which spans 48 bases and is read in frame from base 1. Looking up the germline V gene yields CDR1 SGHVS and CDR2 FQNEAQ. This sample is part of a study of blood T cells in healthy people across ages (dated by TCRdb to 2014 to 2015). Turning to the overall study: In model experiments, roughly one uniquely barcoded TCR beta cDNA molecule per two T cells was captured by template switching. The donors were split into four age groups: young (average about 16 years), middle-aged (39), aged (approximately 59) and long-lived (roughly 88). To avoid experimental bias, donors of different ages were spread randomly across the sequencing lanes. Using deep sequencing normalized with unique cDNA molecular identifiers, the study measured how TCR beta repertoire diversity changes with age. The study analyzed two additional independent replicas of 1 million unique cDNA reads from the same blood draw for two donors, one aged 18 to 29 and one aged 80 or older.

Paper-wide results and their limitations: The CMV infection status of donors was not known, potentially confounding age-related changes in expanded clonotypes. Compared with the aged group, more naive CD4+ T cells, fewer expanded clones and increased TCR diversity were shown by the long-lived group, suggesting age selection. Estimates of total diversity based on one million sequenced T cells were considered lower bounds and underestimates. Since profiling was done on bulk unsorted PBMCs, naive and antigen-experienced compartments could not be conclusively compared. Observed TCR beta diversity per million T cells fell roughly linearly with age, and a significant reduction was already apparent by age roughly 41. A strong correlation was found between observed TCR beta diversity and the percentage of naive T cells measured by flow cytometry.

Systemically healthy Caucasian individuals from Russia, around 39 in total and aged about 6 to 90 years, were included as donors. Each donor gave about 9.7 milliliters of peripheral blood, drawn into EDTA-treated Vacutainer tubes. PBMCs were isolated by Ficoll-Paque density-gradient centrifugation, with at least 7 million obtained per sample. Total RNA, at least 6 micrograms per sample, was extracted from PBMCs with Trizol reagent. For every donor, an aliquot of PBMCs went through flow cytometry to measure the percentages of naive CD45RAhigh/CD27high T cells. The library was prepared using 5' RACE. TCRdb lists the instrument as Illumina HiSeq 2500. A second PCR of roughly 7 to 11 cycles was performed with a sample-barcoded 5' primer and a J-beta primer mix. A unique molecular identifier was introduced onto each TCR beta cDNA molecule by a template-switch 5' adaptor carrying 12 random nucleotides. At least 2.5 million CDR3-containing paired-end reads were obtained from each sample. First-strand cDNA synthesis was performed from all RNA using the Mint cDNA synthesis kit, with priming by a TRBC-specific oligonucleotide. All cDNA was treated with uracil-DNA glycosylase and then went through a first 18-cycle PCR with the universal primers M1SS and BC2_uni_R. Regarding the original processing steps: Each sample was normalized by randomly selecting 1 million high-quality reads, each carrying a distinct molecular identifier. Reads with shared molecular identifiers were discarded instead of being binned into consensus sequences. MiTCR, with a Q25 quality threshold and the strictest error-elimination algorithm, was used for CDR3 identification, clonotype clustering and error correction. A nonparametric unseen species model with Euler transformation was used to estimate lower-bound total TCR beta diversity. TCRdb redid the processing of the public reads, applying fastp at Q25 and MiXCR, and retained in-frame beta chains. Each CDR3 protein gets just one entry, which takes the most common genes and DNA from the rows behind it. For this entry, the V and J calls and clone size follow TCRdb and not the study's own pipeline. The sample records over 1,300,000 distinct CDR3 sequences, 55% to 75% of which are singletons. 5.5% to 8% of the sample is held by the ten biggest clonotypes.

The V and J genes are TRBV7-8 and TRBJ2-3; the D region possibly corresponds to TRBD2 (6 bases align). The TCR comes from a young man in good health. Sequenced: blood. The sequenced DNA is TGTGCCAGCAGCTTAGATCGTAAGAACGGGGGAGATGCGCAGTATTTT. This encodes CASSLDRKNGGDAQYF.